These T cell receptor beta chains were read from a single sample in a study of blood T cell repertoires in COVID-19. The assay was immunoSEQ multiplex PCR, and TCRdb's table has in-frame clones only and misses some. Counted here are over 200,000 clones, 60% to 75% occurring once; the ten biggest clones make up about 3%. Material: peripheral blood. The receptors come from a woman older than 75 with acute or convalescent COVID-19. The CDR3 runs from the conserved cysteine through the conserved F or W. D genes are given only for firm matches.

CASSQQPGLRQFF	TGCGCCAGCAGCCAACAGCCGGGACTTCGACAGTTCTTC	.	TRBJ2-1	TRBV4-3
CASSRPDRALHSGANVLTF	TGTGCCAGCAGCCGACCGGACAGGGCCCTACATTCTGGGGCCAACGTCCTGACTTTC	TRBD1	TRBJ2-6	TRBV3-1/TRBV3-2
CASSLSLGTGRTDTQYF	TGTGCCAGCAGCTTAAGCCTCGGGACAGGACGCACAGATACGCAGTATTTT	TRBD1	TRBJ2-3	TRBV7-9
CATVAGASTDTQYF	TGTGCCACCGTAGCGGGGGCCAGCACAGATACGCAGTATTTT	TRBD2	TRBJ2-3	TRBV19
CASSHTWEREEESGANVLTF	TGTGCCAGCAGCCACACGTGGGAGCGGGAGGAGGAATCTGGGGCCAACGTCCTGACTTTC	TRBD2	TRBJ2-6	TRBV9
CASSLFPRNTEAFF	TGTGCCAGCAGCTTGTTCCCGAGAAACACTGAAGCTTTCTTT	.	TRBJ1-1	TRBV5-5
CASSTISDTEAFF	TGTGCCAGCAGCACCATATCAGACACTGAAGCTTTCTTT	.	TRBJ1-1	TRBV2
CASRGYSNQPQHF	TGTGCGTCGAGGGGGTATAGCAATCAGCCCCAGCATTTT	.	TRBJ1-5	TRBV12-3/TRBV12-4
CASSQIQGANEQFF	TGCGCCAGCAGCCAAATCCAGGGGGCCAATGAGCAGTTCTTC	TRBD1	TRBJ2-1	TRBV4-1
CSVDGGGREQFF	TGCAGCGTTGATGGGGGGGGTCGTGAGCAGTTCTTC	TRBD2	TRBJ2-1	TRBV29-1